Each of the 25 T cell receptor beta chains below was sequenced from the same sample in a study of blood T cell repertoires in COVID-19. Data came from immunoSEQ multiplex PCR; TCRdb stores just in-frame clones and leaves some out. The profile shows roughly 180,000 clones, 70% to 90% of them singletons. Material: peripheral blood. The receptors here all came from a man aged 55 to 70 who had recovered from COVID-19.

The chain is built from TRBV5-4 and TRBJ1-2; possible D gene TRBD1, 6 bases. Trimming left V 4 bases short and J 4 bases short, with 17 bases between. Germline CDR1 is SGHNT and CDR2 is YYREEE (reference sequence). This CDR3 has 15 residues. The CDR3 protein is CASSPGGGRSYGYTF. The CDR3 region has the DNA TGTGCCAGCAGCCCGGGCGGGGGGCGCAGCTATGGCTACACCTTC.

CDR3 in amino acids: CAISVQEGSNQPQHF. The CDR3 region has the DNA TGTGCCATCAGTGTGCAGGAGGGCAGCAATCAGCCCCAGCATTTT. V gene TRBV10-3 combines with J gene TRBJ1-5; D unresolved. This CDR3 has 15 amino acids. Germline-derived CDR1 and CDR2 are ENHRY and SYGVKD. V was pared by 4 bases and J by 1 base, with 11 bases between.

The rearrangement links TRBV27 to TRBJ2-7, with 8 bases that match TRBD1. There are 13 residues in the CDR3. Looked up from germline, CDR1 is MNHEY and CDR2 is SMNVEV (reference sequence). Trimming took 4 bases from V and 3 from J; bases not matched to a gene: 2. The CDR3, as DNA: TGTGCCAGCAGTTCCGGGACAGGCTACGAGCAGTACTTC. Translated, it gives CASSSGTGYEQYF.

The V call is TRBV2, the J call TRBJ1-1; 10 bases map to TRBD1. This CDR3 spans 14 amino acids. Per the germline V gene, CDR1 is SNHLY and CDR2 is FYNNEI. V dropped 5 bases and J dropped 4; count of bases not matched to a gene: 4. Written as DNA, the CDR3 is TGTGCCAGCAGTAGACAGGGGGCAATCACTGAAGCTTTCTTT. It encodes CASSRQGAITEAFF.

The CDR3 DNA is TGTGCCAGCAGCCCCTTCGGCCCCCGGGACAGGGGAAATTATGGCTACACCTTC. It yields the protein CASSPFGPRDRGNYGYTF. The rearrangement uses TRBV4-2 and TRBJ1-2, with TRBD1 matching over 10 bases. CDR3 size: 18 residues. The V segment lost 4 bases and the J segment 5 bases; nucleotides outside the gene matches: 16. CDR1 LGHNA and CDR2 YNFKEQ come from the germline V gene.

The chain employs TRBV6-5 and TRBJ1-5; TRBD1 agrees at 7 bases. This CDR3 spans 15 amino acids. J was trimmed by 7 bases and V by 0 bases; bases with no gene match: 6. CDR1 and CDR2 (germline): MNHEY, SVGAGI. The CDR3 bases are TGTGCCAGCAGTTACTCGATAGGGGGCGGGCAGCCCCAGCATTTT. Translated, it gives CASSYSIGGGQPQHF.

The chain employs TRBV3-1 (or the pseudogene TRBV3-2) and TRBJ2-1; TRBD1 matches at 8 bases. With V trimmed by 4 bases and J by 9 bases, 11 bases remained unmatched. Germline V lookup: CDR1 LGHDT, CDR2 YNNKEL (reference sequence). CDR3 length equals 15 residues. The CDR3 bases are TGTGCCAGCAGCCTCGGGACAGGTGGGCACGGTGAGCAGTTCTTC. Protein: CASSLGTGGHGEQFF.

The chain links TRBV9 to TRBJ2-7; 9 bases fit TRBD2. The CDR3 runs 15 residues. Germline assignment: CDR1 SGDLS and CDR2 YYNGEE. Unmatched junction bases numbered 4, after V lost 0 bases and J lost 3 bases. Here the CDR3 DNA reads TGTGCCAGCAGCGTAGGCGGGACTAGCAGCTACGAGCAGTACTTC. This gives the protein CASSVGGTSSYEQYF.

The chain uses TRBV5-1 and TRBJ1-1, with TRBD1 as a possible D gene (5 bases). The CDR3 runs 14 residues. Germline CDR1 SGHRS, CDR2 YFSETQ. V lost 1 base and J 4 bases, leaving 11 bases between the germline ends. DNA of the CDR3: TGCGCCAGCAGCTTGATGGACATAGCCACTGAAGCTTTCTTT. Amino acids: CASSLMDIATEAFF. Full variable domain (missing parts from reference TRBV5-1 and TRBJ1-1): KAGVTQTPRYLIKTRGQQVTLSCSPISGHRSVSWYQQTPGQGLQFLFEYFSETQRNKGNFPGRFSGRQFSNSRSEMNVSTLELGDSALYLCASSLMDIATEAFFGQGTRLTVV.

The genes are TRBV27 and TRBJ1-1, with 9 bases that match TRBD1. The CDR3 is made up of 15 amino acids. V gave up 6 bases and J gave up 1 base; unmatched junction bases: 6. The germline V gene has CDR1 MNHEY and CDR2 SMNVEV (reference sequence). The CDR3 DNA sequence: TGTGCCAGCAGCGAGCGGGGACAGGGGAACACTGAAGCTTTCTTT. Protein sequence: CASSERGQGNTEAFF.

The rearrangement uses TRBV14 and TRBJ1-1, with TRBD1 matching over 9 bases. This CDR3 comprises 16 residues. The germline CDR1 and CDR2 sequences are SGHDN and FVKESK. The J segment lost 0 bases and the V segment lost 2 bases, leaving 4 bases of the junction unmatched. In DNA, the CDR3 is TGTGCCAGCAGCCAAAACAGGGGGCTAATGAACACTGAAGCTTTCTTT. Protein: CASSQNRGLMNTEAFF.

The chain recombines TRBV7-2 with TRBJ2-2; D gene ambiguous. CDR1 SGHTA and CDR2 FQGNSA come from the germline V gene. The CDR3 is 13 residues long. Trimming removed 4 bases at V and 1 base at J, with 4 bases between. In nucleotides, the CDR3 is TGTGCCAGCAGCTCCGGGAACACCGGGGAGCTGTTTTTT. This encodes CASSSGNTGELFF.

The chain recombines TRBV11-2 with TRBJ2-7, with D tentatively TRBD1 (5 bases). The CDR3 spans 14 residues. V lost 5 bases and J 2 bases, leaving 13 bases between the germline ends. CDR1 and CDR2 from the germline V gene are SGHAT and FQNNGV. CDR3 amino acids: CASSPGSAPYEQYF. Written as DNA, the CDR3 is TGTGCCAGCAGCCCAGGGTCCGCTCCCTACGAGCAGTACTTC. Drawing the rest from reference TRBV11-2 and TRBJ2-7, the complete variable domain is EAGVAQSPRYKIIEKRQSVAFWCNPISGHATLYWYQQILGQGPKLLIQFQNNGVVDDSQLPKDRFSAERLKGVDSTLKIQPAKLEDSAVYLCASSPGSAPYEQYFGPGTRLTVT.

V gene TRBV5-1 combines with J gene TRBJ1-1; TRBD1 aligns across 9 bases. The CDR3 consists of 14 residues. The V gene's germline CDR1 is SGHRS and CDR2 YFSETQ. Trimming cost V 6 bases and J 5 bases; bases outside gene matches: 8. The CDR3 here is CASKLGTGRTEAFF. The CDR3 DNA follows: TGCGCCAGCAAACTTGGGACAGGGCGAACTGAAGCTTTCTTT.

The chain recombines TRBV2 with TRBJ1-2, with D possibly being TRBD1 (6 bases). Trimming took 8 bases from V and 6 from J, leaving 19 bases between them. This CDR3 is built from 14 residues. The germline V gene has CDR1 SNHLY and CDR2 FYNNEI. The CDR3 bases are TGTGCCAGCCTCAGGGGAGAATGGGGAGATGGCTACACCTTC. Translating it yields CASLRGEWGDGYTF.

The CDR3 loop reads CASSPFPDSNQPQHF. The CDR3 DNA sequence: TGTGCCAGCTCACCTTTCCCAGATAGCAATCAGCCCCAGCATTTT. V usage is TRBV18 and J usage is TRBJ1-5; no clear D gene. CDR3 length: 15 residues. The germline CDR1 and CDR2 sequences are KGHSH and LQKENI. The V end was cut by 3 bases, the J end by 0 bases, with 9 bases between.

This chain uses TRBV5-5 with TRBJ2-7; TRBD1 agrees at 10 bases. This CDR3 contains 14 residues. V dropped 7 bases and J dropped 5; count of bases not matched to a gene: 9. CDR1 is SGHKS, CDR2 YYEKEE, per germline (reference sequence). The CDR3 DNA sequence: TGTGCCAGCGGACCGGGACAGGGGAACAACGAGCAGTACTTC. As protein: CASGPGQGNNEQYF.

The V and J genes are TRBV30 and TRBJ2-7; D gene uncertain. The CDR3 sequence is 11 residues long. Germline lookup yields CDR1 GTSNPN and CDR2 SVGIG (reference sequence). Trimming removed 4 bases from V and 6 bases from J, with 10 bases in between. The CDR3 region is CAWIGLAEQYF. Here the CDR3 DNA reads TGTGCCTGGATCGGGTTGGCCGAGCAGTACTTC.

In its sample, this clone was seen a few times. The DNA for the CDR3 is TGCGCCAGCAGCCGCTTGGGAGGAGCCCATGGCTACACCTTC. It is translated as CASSRLGGAHGYTF. The genes are TRBV4-3 and TRBJ1-2; the D is unclear. Germline-derived CDR1 and CDR2 are LGHNA and YSLEER. Trimming cost V 4 bases and J 6 bases, with 15 bases left between them. The CDR3 loop spans 14 amino acids.

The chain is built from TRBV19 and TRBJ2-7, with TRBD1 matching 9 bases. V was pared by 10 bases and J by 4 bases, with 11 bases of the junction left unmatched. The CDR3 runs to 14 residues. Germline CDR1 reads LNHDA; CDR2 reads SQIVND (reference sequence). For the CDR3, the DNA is TGTGCCACCCAAGGGACAGGGAAGGGATACGAGCAGTACTTC. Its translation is CATQGTGKGYEQYF.

The DNA for the CDR3 is TGTGCCAGCAGCGTAGGGGGTAGCGGGCTTGAAGAGACCCAGTACTTC. Amino acids: CASSVGGSGLEETQYF. The V and J genes are TRBV9 and TRBJ2-5, with TRBD2 identical over 7 bases. Per the germline V gene, CDR1 is SGDLS and CDR2 is YYNGEE. Unmatched junction bases numbered 8, after V lost 0 bases and J lost 3 bases. This CDR3 region has 16 residues.

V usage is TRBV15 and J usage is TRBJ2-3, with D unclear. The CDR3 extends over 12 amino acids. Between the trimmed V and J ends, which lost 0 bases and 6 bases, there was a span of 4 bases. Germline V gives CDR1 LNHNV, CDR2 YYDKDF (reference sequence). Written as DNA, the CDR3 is TGTGCCACCAGCAGAGATAGTGATACGCAGTATTTT. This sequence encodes CATSRDSDTQYF.

The CDR3 DNA reads TGTGCCTGGAGGGGACAGATCGGTCAGCCCCAGCATTTT. Protein sequence: CAWRGQIGQPQHF. The chain has TRBV30 and TRBJ1-5; 7 nucleotides align to TRBD1. There are 13 residues in the CDR3. The germline V gene encodes CDR1 GTSNPN and CDR2 SVGIG (reference sequence). V dropped 3 bases and J dropped 6; count of bases not matched to a gene: 5.

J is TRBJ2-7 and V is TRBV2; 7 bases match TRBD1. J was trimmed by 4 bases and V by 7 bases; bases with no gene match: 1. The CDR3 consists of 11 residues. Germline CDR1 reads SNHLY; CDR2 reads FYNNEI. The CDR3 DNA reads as TGTGCCAGCAAACAGGGGTACGAGCAGTACTTC. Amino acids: CASKQGYEQYF.

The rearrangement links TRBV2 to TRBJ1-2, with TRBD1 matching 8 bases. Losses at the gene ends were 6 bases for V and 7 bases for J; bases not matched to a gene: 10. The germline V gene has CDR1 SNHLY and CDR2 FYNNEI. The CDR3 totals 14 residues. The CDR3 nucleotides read TGTGCCAGCAGCCGGACAGGGCTGGTCCTTGGCTACACCTTC. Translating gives CASSRTGLVLGYTF.